These 5 T cell receptor beta chains were all obtained from the same sample, sequenced in a study of identical twins (dated by TCRdb to about 2016). Library preparation employed 5' RACE. The sequencing machine was an Illumina HiSeq 2000. The public reads were reprocessed in TCRdb via fastp at Q25 and MiXCR, keeping in-frame beta chains. Every distinct CDR3 protein forms one entry, paired with its most common genes and DNA. For this sample the table gives roughly 1,500,000 distinct CDR3 sequences, of which roughly 35% were detected only once. The ten largest clonotypes hold about 0.27% of the sample. The specimen sequenced was cord blood. The source of these receptors is a newborn girl in good health.

The V and J genes are TRBV28 and TRBJ2-1, with 7 bases identical to TRBD2. The CDR3 contains 17 residues. V lost 1 base to trimming and J lost 0 bases; unmatched junction nucleotides: 6. Per the germline V gene, CDR1 is MDHEN and CDR2 is SYDVKM. This chain's CDR3 is CASSLFQRGSSYNEQFF. CDR3 sequence (DNA): TGTGCCAGCAGTTTATTTCAGCGGGGCAGCTCCTACAATGAGCAGTTCTTC.

This clonotype was seen a few times. The chain has TRBV5-6 and TRBJ2-7; perhaps TRBD1 as D (5 bases). V was trimmed by 4 bases and J by 2 bases, leaving 16 bases between them. Germline CDR1 and CDR2: SGHDT and YYEEEE. The CDR3 is 15 residues long. CDR3 residues: CASSPTWGEAYEQYF. In DNA form, the CDR3 reads TGTGCCAGCAGCCCTACATGGGGCGAAGCCTACGAGCAGTACTTC.

This clonotype was detected a few times. The CDR3 is CASSRPLAGAYNEQFF. The CDR3 DNA reads TGTGCCAGCAGCCGCCCACTAGCGGGAGCCTACAATGAGCAGTTCTTC. The V gene is TRBV5-6, the J gene TRBJ2-1, with 11 bases matching TRBD2. The germline V gene encodes CDR1 SGHDT and CDR2 YYEEEE. Losses at the gene ends were 4 bases for V and 2 bases for J; bases not matched to a gene: 5. The CDR3 is 16 residues long.

J is TRBJ2-7 and V is TRBV7-2; 9 bases agree with TRBD2. Losses at the gene ends were 1 base for V and 7 bases for J; bases not matched to a gene: 11. The CDR3 has 16 residues. CDR1 is SGHTA, CDR2 FQGNSA, per germline. The chain's CDR3 is CASSLGSSGTYNEQYF. In nucleotides, the CDR3 is TGTGCCAGCAGCTTAGGCTCTAGCGGGACCTACAATGAGCAGTACTTC. Full variable domain (remainder filled in from reference TRBV7-2 and TRBJ2-7): GAGVSQSPSNKVTEKGKDVELRCDPISGHTALYWYRQSLGQGLEFLIYFQGNSAPDKSGLPSDRFSAERTGGSVSTLTIQRTQQEDSAVYLCASSLGSSGTYNEQYFGPGTRLTVT.

As regards this clonotype: A read error may account for a junction end that differs from germline. This rearrangement joins TRBV28 to TRBJ1-5, with unresolved D. CDR1 and CDR2 (germline): MDHEN, SYDVKM. CDR3 size: 14 residues. In DNA, the CDR3 is TGTGCCAGCAGGCCAGAGACTAGCAATCGGCCCCAGCATTTT. It is translated as CASRPETSNRPQHF.